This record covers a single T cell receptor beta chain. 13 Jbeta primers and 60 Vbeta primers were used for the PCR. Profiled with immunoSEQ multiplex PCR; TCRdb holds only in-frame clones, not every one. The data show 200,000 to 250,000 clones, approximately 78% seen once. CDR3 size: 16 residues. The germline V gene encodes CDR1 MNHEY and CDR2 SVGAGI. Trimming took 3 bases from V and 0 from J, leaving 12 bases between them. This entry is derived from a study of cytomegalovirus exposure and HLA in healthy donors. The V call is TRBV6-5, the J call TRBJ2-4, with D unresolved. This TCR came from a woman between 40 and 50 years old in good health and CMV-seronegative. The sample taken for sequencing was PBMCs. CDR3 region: CASSYSSLLAKNIQYF. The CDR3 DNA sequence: TGTGCCAGCAGTTATTCGTCTCTCCTAGCCAAAAACATTCAGTACTTC.